The 2 T cell receptor beta chains reported below all come from one sample, sequenced in a study of vaccination effects on CD4 cells after COVID-19. Their antigens are not known. Following culture for about ten days, CD4+ T cells were isolated. Participants were vaccinated with two doses of either the BNT162b2 or mRNA-1273 vaccine. Sequenced by immunoSEQ multiplex PCR; TCRdb stores in-frame clones only, minus some. The sample has 72,000 or so clones; around 69% are singletons. This sample comprised CD4+ T cells from PBMCs cultured without peptide, obtained after COVID-19 vaccination. These receptors were taken from a human donor who received a COVID-19 vaccine.

The chain combines TRBV19 with TRBJ2-5, with D maybe TRBD1 (6 bases). In germline, CDR1 is LNHDA, CDR2 SQIVND (reference sequence). V shed 1 base and J shed 4 bases, with 13 bases lying between them. This CDR3 is 15 amino acids long. As DNA, the CDR3 is TGTGCCAGTAGTATAGGGGCAGGGGTGGGAGAGACCCAGTACTTC. Translating gives CASSIGAGVGETQYF.

This clone was observed a few times. The chain employs TRBV12-3 or TRBV12-4 and TRBJ2-1, with D perhaps TRBD1 (6 bases). Trimming stripped 4 bases from V and 10 bases from J, with 11 bases between. The CDR3 runs to 12 residues. CDR3 loop: CASSSDSREQFF. In DNA form, the CDR3 reads TGTGCCAGCAGTTCGGACAGCAGGGAGCAGTTCTTC.